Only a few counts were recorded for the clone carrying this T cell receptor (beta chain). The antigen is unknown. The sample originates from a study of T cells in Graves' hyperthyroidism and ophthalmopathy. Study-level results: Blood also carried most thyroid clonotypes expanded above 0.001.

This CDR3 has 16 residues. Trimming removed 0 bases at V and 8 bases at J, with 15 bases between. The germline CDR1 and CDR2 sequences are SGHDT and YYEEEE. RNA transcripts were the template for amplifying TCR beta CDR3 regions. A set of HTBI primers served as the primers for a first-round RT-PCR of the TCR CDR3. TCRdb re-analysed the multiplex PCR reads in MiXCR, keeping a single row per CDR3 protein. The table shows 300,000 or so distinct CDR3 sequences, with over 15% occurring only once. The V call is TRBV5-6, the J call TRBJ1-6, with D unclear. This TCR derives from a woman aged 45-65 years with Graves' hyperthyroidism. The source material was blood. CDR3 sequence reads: CASSLEGYGSDSPLHF. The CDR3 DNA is TGTGCCAGCAGCTTGGAGGGCTACGGCTCCGATTCACCCCTCCACTTT.